This T cell receptor (beta chain) is from a study of cytomegalovirus exposure and HLA in healthy donors. Study-level results: Later on, a genetic analysis was performed. It linked a missense variant in DCLRE1C with V- and J-gene trimming of TCR beta.

The PCR employed 60 Vbeta primers together with 13 Jbeta primers. Assay used: immunoSEQ multiplex PCR; TCRdb lists only in-frame clones, some missing. The sample includes approximately 160,000 clones, roughly 84% of them seen just once. This clone was counted a few times. What it binds is unknown. Trimming left V 0 bases short and J 4 bases short, with 12 bases between. The CDR3 is 15 amino acids. The germline V gene has CDR1 MNHNY and CDR2 SVGAGI (reference sequence). Sequenced sample: PBMCs. V is TRBV6-6 and J is TRBJ1-1; D is possibly TRBD1 (5 bases). The TCR was taken from a boy under 10 years old in good health and CMV-seronegative. In DNA form, the CDR3 reads TGTGCCAGCAGTTACTCGTGGCCTCAGGGCACTGAAGCTTTCTTT. This codes for CASSYSWPQGTEAFF.